This T cell receptor (beta chain) was sequenced for a study of technical replicates of blood from a handful of donors. Some clones are missing from TCRdb's copy, which holds only in-frame ones; the method was immunoSEQ multiplex PCR. The sample has approximately 99,000 clones; about 95% are singletons. The CDR3 covers 13 residues. Source material: T cells isolated from PBMCs. This sequence originates from a human donor in good health. The V call is TRBV21-1, the J call TRBJ2-7; the table's D call, TRBD2, was not checked against the DNA. TRBV21-1 is described as a pseudogene. The CDR3 spells CASSKGGLAGEYF. DNA of the CDR3: TGTGCCAGCAGCAAAGGGGGACTAGCGGGAGAGTATTTC.